The entry below gives a single T cell receptor (beta chain) sequence along with its context. The data are from a study of OX40 agonist ivuxolimab in advanced cancers. The wider study: Averaging roughly 60 years in age, with a range of about 23 to 79, the cohort was approximately 84% male.

CDR3 size: 18 residues. V was pared by 4 bases and J by 5 bases, with 14 bases of the junction left unmatched. CDR1 and CDR2 (germline): SGHTS, YDEGEE. TCRdb keeps only in-frame clones here, not all; method: immunoSEQ multiplex PCR. The sample holds about 100,000 clones, about 84% seen once. The sequence was collected from an adult with an advanced solid tumor such as melanoma, head and neck, liver or kidney cancer. The sequencing here drew on CD4+ or CD8+ T cells sorted from blood, taken in a trial of the OX40 agonist ivuxolimab. The genes are TRBV5-8 and TRBJ2-2, with 10 bases that match TRBD1. The CDR3 spells CASSTDRGRLGVTGELFF. In nucleotides, the CDR3 is TGTGCCAGCAGCACCGACAGGGGGCGGCTCGGCGTGACCGGGGAGCTGTTTTTT.